This T cell receptor (beta chain) is from a study of cytomegalovirus exposure and HLA in healthy donors. The CDR3 totals 13 residues. Germline lookup yields CDR1 SGHDN and CDR2 FVKESK. V gave up 2 bases and J gave up 7 bases, with 8 bases separating them. Profiling relied on immunoSEQ multiplex PCR, and the TCRdb table lists in-frame clones only, not all of them. The sample comprises some 140,000 clones, 85% to 90% of which are singletons, and roughly 3% rests with the top ten. The V call is TRBV14, the J call TRBJ1-4; D is possibly TRBD1 (6 bases). The TCR originated in a man younger than 35 in good health and CMV-seronegative. Sequencing was performed on PBMCs. DNA of the CDR3: TGTGCCAGCAGCCAAAACAGGGTTGAAAAACTGTTTTTT. Encoded protein: CASSQNRVEKLFF.